Listed below are T cell receptor beta chains from one sample, sequenced in a study of T cell responses to AZD1222 COVID-19 vaccine. Sequencing used immunoSEQ multiplex PCR; TCRdb keeps in-frame clones, though not all of them. The top ten clones hold less than 0.6% of a sample with about 270,000 clones, around 93% of them seen once. The sequencing here drew on peripheral blood, taken 28 days after the second AZD1222 dose. The receptor source for this set is an adult who received the AZD1222 COVID-19 vaccine. CDR3s include the opening cysteine and the closing phenylalanine or tryptophan. A D gene is named only where the DNA matches it firmly. Clone size is not always given. Where it is, it says once, few, many or a class for expanded clones.

>NA|TRBV5-1|TRBD2|TRBJ2-3
TGCGCCAGCAGCTTGGCCAGATCTACTTTAGCGGGAGTACCAGATACGCAGTATTTT
CASSLARSTLAGVPDTQYF
>NA|TRBV6-1|NA|TRBJ2-7
TGTGCCAGCAGTGAAGGGGGACGGGACTACGAGCAGTACTTC
CASSEGGRDYEQYF
>NA|TRBV29-1|NA|TRBJ2-6
TGCAGCGTTCGACCCGGCGGGGCCAACGTCCTGACTTTC
CSVRPGGANVLTF
>NA|TRBV5-1|NA|TRBJ2-7
TGCGCCAGCAGCTCTCCAGACAGGTACGAGCAGTACTTC
CASSSPDRYEQYF
>NA|TRBV3-1/TRBV3-2|NA|TRBJ1-1
TGTGCCACCGCTAGTATGGGTGGAACTGAAGCTTTCTTT
CATASMGGTEAFF
>NA|TRBV10-2|NA|TRBJ2-1
TGCGCCAGCAGCGACCCATCAAGTCGTCTGGTCGATGAGCAGTTCTTC
CASSDPSSRLVDEQFF
>once|TRBV9|NA|TRBJ1-4
TGTGCCAGCCTAAGGAATGAAAAACTGTTTTTT
CASLRNEKLFF
>NA|TRBV4-1|TRBD1|TRBJ1-2
TGCGCCAGCAGCCTTCAACAGGGGGCGCGGGACTATGGCTACACCTTC
CASSLQQGARDYGYTF
>NA|TRBV24-1|NA|TRBJ2-7
TGTGCCACCTCACGACGGAACTCCTACGAGCAGTACTTC
CATSRRNSYEQYF
>NA|TRBV7-3|NA|TRBJ2-2
TGTGCCAGCAGGCCGGGATCCACCGGGGAGCTGTTTTTT
CASRPGSTGELFF
>NA|TRBV5-6|NA|TRBJ1-2
TGTGCCAGCAGCTTGGGGGTCCTAACCAGGGGCTACACCTTC
CASSLGVLTRGYTF
>NA|TRBV28|NA|TRBJ1-3
TGTGCCAGCAGTTTGACGGTGGGGGGAGGAAACACCATATATTTT
CASSLTVGGGNTIYF
>NA|TRBV5-5|TRBD1|TRBJ2-7
TGTGCCAGCAGCCCCACCGGGACAGGGGGCTACGAGCAGTACTTC
CASSPTGTGGYEQYF
>NA|TRBV4-3|TRBD2|TRBJ2-7
TGCGCCAGCAGCCAAGATCGAGGACTAGCGTACGAGCAGTACTTC
CASSQDRGLAYEQYF